This T cell receptor beta chain was obtained from a study of CD8 T cells in Susac syndrome. The multiple sclerosis control group consisted of treatment-naive patients whose relapsing-remitting disease, which was either stable or active, fulfilled revised McDonald criteria. V was pared by 1 base and J by 3 bases, with 7 bases between. Germline values: CDR1 LGHDT, CDR2 YNNKEL (reference sequence). The CDR3 covers 13 residues. Random hexamers were used to reverse transcribe roughly 0.45 to 1 ug of RNA. TCRdb re-derived calls from the immunoSEQ multiplex PCR reads in MiXCR, one entry per CDR3 protein. The sample shows about 150,000 distinct CDR3 sequences, approximately 94% of them seen only once.

What was sequenced was CD8+ T cells from PBMCs. This chain links TRBV3-1 with TRBJ2-7; no reliable D call. This sequence was found in a human donor with multiple sclerosis. For the CDR3, the DNA is TGTGCCAGCAGCCAAGGTCTAGACTACGAGCAGTACTTC. Its translation: CASSQGLDYEQYF.